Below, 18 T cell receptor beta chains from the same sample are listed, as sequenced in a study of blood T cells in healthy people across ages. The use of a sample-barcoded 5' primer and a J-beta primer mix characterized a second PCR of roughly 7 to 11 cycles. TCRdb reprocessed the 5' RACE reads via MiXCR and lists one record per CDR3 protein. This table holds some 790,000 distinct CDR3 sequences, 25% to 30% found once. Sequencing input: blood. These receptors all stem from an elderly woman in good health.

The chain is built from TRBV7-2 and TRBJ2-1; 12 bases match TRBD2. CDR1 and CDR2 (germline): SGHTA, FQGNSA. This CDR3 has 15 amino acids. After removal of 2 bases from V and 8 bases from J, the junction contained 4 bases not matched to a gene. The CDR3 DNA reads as TGTGCCAGCAGCTTAAGGACTAGCGGGAACTATGAGCAGTTCTTC. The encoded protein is CASSLRTSGNYEQFF.

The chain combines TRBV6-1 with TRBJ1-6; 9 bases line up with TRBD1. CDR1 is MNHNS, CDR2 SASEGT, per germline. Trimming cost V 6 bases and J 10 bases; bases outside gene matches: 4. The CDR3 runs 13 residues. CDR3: CASRKTGGSPLHF. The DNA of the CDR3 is TGTGCCAGCAGAAAGACAGGGGGGTCACCCCTCCACTTT.

This CDR3 is CASTASVEETQYF. The CDR3 nucleotides are TGTGCCAGCACTGCGTCAGTAGAAGAGACCCAGTACTTC. This chain joins TRBV12-3 or TRBV12-4 and TRBJ2-5; no clear D. This CDR3 spans 13 amino acids. The V end was cut by 7 bases, the J end by 3 bases, with 12 bases between.

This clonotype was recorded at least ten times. The CDR3 coding sequence is TGTGCCAGCAGTGACTCAGGGCATGAGCAGTTCTTC. Translated, it gives CASSDSGHEQFF. The genes are TRBV6-4 and TRBJ2-1; no clear D. This CDR3 region has 12 residues. Trimming removed 0 bases from V and 8 bases from J, with 5 bases in between. CDR1 is MRHNA, CDR2 SNTAGT, per germline.

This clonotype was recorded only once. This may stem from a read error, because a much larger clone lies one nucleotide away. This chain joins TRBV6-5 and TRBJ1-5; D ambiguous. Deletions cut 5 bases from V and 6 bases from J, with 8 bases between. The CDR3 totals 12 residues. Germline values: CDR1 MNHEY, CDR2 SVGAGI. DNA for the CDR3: TGTGCCAGCAGTAGGGAGGGTCAGCCCCAGCATTTT. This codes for CASSREGQPQHF.

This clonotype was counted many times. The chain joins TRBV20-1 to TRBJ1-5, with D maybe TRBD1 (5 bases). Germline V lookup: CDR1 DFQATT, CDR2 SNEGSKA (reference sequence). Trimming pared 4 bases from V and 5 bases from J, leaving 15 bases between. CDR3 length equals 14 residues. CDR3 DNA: TGCAGTGCTACCCGTGGTCGGGGCCATCAGCCCCAGCATTTT. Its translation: CSATRGRGHQPQHF.

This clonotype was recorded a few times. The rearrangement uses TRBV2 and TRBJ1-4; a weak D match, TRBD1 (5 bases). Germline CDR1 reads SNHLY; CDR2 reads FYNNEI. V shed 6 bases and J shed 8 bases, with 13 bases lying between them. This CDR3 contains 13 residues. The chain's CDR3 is CASRWTREEKLFF. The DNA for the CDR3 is TGTGCCAGCAGGTGGACCAGGGAGGAAAAACTGTTTTTT.

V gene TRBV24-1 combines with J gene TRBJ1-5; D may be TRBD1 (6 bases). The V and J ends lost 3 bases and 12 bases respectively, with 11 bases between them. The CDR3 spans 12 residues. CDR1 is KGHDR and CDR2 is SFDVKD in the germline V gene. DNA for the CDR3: TGTGCCACCAGTGATCCTGAGACAGGCCAGCATTTT. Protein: CATSDPETGQHF.

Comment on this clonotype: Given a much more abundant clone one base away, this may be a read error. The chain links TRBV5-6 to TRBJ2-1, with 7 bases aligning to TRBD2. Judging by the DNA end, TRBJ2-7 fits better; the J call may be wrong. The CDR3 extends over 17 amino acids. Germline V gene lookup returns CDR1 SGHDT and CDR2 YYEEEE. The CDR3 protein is CASSGRGSKSSYNEQYF. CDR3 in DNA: TGTGCCAGCAGCGGGCGGGGGAGCAAGAGCTCCTACAATGAGCAGTACTTC.

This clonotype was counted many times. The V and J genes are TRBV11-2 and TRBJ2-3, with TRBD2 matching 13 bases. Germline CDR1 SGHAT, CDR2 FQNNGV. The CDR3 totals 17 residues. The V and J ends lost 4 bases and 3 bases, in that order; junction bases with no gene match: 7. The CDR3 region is CASSSGLAGMKTDTQYF. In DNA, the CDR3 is TGTGCCAGCAGCTCGGGACTAGCGGGGATGAAGACAGATACGCAGTATTTT.

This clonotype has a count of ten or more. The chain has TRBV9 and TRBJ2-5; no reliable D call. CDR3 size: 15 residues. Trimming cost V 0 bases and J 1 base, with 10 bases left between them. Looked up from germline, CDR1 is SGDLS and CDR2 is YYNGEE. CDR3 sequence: CASSVAVTSQETQYF. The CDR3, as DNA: TGTGCCAGCAGCGTAGCTGTGACATCCCAAGAGACCCAGTACTTC. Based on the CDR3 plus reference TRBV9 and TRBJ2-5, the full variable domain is DSGVTQTPKHLITATGQRVTLRCSPRSGDLSVYWYQQSLDQGLQFLIQYYNGEERAKGNILERFSAQQFPDLHSELNLSSLELGDSALYFCASSVAVTSQETQYFGPGTRLLVL.

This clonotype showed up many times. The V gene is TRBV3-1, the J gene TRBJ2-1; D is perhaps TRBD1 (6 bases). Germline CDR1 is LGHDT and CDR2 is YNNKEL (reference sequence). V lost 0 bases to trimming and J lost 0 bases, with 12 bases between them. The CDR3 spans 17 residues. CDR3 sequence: CASSQESGTPSYNEQFF. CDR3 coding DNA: TGTGCCAGCAGCCAAGAGTCCGGGACACCCTCCTACAATGAGCAGTTCTTC.

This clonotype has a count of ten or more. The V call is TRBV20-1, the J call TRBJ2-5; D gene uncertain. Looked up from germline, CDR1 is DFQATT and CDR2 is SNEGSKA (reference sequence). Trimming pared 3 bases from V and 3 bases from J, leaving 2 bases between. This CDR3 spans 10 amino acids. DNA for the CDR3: TGCAGTGCTAGTAAAGAGACCCAGTACTTC. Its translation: CSASKETQYF.

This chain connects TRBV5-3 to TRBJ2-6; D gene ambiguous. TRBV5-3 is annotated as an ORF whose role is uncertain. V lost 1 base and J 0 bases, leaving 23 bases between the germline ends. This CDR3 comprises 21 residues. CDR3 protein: CARSLQVYRTINYSGANVLTF. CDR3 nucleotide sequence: TGTGCCAGAAGCTTGCAGGTCTACCGCACGATCAACTACTCTGGGGCCAACGTCCTGACTTTC.

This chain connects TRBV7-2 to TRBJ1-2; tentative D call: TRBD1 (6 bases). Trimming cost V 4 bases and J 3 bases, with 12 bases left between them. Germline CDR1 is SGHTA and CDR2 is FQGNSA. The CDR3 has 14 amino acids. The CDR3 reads CASSSKRTDYGYTF. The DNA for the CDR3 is TGTGCCAGCAGCTCTAAAAGGACAGACTATGGCTACACCTTC.

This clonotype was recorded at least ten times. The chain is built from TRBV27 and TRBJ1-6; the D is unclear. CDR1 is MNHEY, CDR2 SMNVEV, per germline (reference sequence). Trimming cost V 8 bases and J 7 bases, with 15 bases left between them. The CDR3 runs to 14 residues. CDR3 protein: CASGPGYTNSPLHF. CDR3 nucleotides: TGTGCCAGCGGCCCGGGATACACGAATTCACCCCTCCACTTT.

CDR3 nucleotides: TGTGCCAGCGCCTACAGTAACAATGAGCAGTTCTTC. This codes for CASAYSNNEQFF. The rearrangement uses TRBV7-9 and TRBJ2-1; no clear D. From germline, CDR1 is SEHNR and CDR2 FQNEAQ (reference sequence). Trimming took off 8 bases at V and 5 bases at J, with 10 bases between the two ends. The CDR3 contains 12 residues. Supplemented by reference TRBV7-9 and TRBJ2-1, the full variable domain reads DTGVSQNPRHKITKRGQNVTFRCDPISEHNRLYWYRQTLGQGPEFLTYFQNEAQLEKSRLLSDRFSAERPKGSFSTLEIQRTEQGDSAMYLCASAYSNNEQFFGPGTRLTVL.

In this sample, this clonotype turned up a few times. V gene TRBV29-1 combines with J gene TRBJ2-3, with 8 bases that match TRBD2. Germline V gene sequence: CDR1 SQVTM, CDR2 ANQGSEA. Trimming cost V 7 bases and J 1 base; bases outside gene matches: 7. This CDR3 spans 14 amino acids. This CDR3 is CSAPQTSGTDTQYF. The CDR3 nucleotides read TGCAGCGCCCCGCAGACTAGCGGCACAGATACGCAGTATTTT.